This TCR beta chain is drawn from a study of blood T cell repertoires in COVID-19. This CDR3 is built from 16 residues. The V gene's germline CDR1 is SGHTA and CDR2 FQGNSA. The germline V and J ends were trimmed by 0 bases and 2 bases, with 11 bases remaining between them. The method was immunoSEQ multiplex PCR; TCRdb's version includes in-frame clones alone and lacks a portion of them. The repertoire holds under 300,000 clones, with 65% to 90% as singletons. This TCR was sampled from a woman aged 60-75 years with active or convalescent COVID-19. Sequences were obtained from peripheral blood. V usage is TRBV7-2 and J usage is TRBJ1-5; a possible D gene is TRBD1 (5 bases). CDR3 amino acids: CASSLAQSGRNQPQHF. DNA for the CDR3: TGTGCCAGCAGCTTAGCGCAATCAGGGCGCAATCAGCCCCAGCATTTT.